This TCR beta chain was captured by sequencing in a study of cytomegalovirus exposure and HLA in healthy donors. Study at large: Samples from HLA-typed donors yielded 85 million to 95 million unique TCRs in an early data release.

Notes on the study in general: Most of the TCR beta V segments (in an earlier analysis) were productive either about 90% or about 30% of the time. An analysis was carried out later, and it reportedly showed fewer N-insertions in an Asian-associated ancestry cluster than the approximately 610-donor mean.

Primers included in the PCR were 60 Vbeta and 13 Jbeta primers. TCRdb's table, derived via immunoSEQ multiplex PCR, lists solely in-frame clones and lacks some. The sample gives approximately 120,000 clones, 70% to 85% of which show up once; 10% to 15% is in the top ten. V lost 6 bases, J lost 1 base, and 10 bases lay in between. The CDR3 consists of 13 residues. Germline V gene data show CDR1 as SNHLY and CDR2 as FYNNEI. Notes on this clone: Its antigen remains unknown.

The donors, nominally healthy at sampling, likely had unrecorded immune exposures. The receptor's source is a woman in her 40s in good health and CMV-seropositive. The rearrangement links TRBV2 to TRBJ2-7; D might be TRBD1 (6 bases). Sample: PBMCs. The CDR3 spells CASREDRSYEQYF. For the CDR3, the DNA is TGTGCCAGCAGAGAGGACAGATCCTACGAGCAGTACTTC.